These 10 T cell receptor beta chains were sequenced from one sample in a study of cytomegalovirus exposure and HLA in healthy donors. The PCR ran on 60 Vbeta and 13 Jbeta primers. TCRdb keeps only in-frame clones here, not all; method: immunoSEQ multiplex PCR. The sample has 120,000 or so clones, 75% to 80% seen once. The sequenced sample was PBMCs. The receptor source for this set is a woman aged 40-49 years in good health and CMV-seronegative.

The V gene is TRBV18, the J gene TRBJ1-3, with a possible D match to TRBD1 (6 bases). V was cut by 3 bases and J by 8 bases, with 14 bases left in between. The CDR3 loop spans 14 amino acids. Germline assignment: CDR1 KGHSH and CDR2 LQKENI. In DNA form, the CDR3 reads TGTGCCAGCTCACCGAATGGGACACCGGACACCATATATTTT. Translation: CASSPNGTPDTIYF.

This clone was counted a few times. J is TRBJ2-1 and V is TRBV5-6; D remains ambiguous. CDR1 is SGHDT and CDR2 is YYEEEE in the germline V gene. This CDR3 has 13 residues. Trimming took 0 bases from V and 3 from J, leaving 4 bases between them. The CDR3 spells CASSLGYYNEQFF. The DNA of the CDR3 is TGTGCCAGCAGCTTGGGTTACTACAATGAGCAGTTCTTC.

The chain couples TRBV11-2 to TRBJ1-2; possible D gene TRBD1, 6 bases. Looked up from germline, CDR1 is SGHAT and CDR2 is FQNNGV. The CDR3 totals 15 residues. V was clipped by 0 bases and J by 8 bases, with 16 bases between them. The CDR3 protein is CASSLEPTGSEGYTF. The DNA for the CDR3 is TGTGCCAGCAGCTTAGAGCCAACAGGGAGTGAGGGCTACACCTTC.

This clone was seen a few times. The chain recombines TRBV6-5 with TRBJ1-1; 7 nucleotides align to TRBD1. V gave up 2 bases and J gave up 4 bases; unmatched junction bases: 1. Per the germline V gene, CDR1 is MNHEY and CDR2 is SVGAGI. The CDR3 is 13 residues long. CDR3 amino acids: CASSYHRGTEAFF. CDR3 bases: TGTGCCAGCAGTTACCACAGGGGCACTGAAGCTTTCTTT.

The chain recombines TRBV28 with TRBJ1-2; D remains ambiguous. Between the trimmed V and J ends, which lost 3 bases and 5 bases, there was a span of 13 bases. CDR1 MDHEN and CDR2 SYDVKM come from the germline V gene. The CDR3 is made up of 14 amino acids. The CDR3 DNA reads as TGTGCCAGCAGTTTCTCGGTGCGAGGTTATGGCTACACCTTC. Protein: CASSFSVRGYGYTF.

This sequence joins TRBV28 and TRBJ2-1; D is possibly TRBD2 (6 bases). The CDR3 length is 17 residues. Germline CDR1 and CDR2: MDHEN and SYDVKM. V was shortened by 6 bases and J by 0 bases, with 18 bases between the two germline ends. The CDR3: CASRTRDFRSSYNEQFF. CDR3 bases: TGTGCCAGCAGGACACGGGACTTCCGGAGCTCCTACAATGAGCAGTTCTTC.

The chain combines TRBV6-5 with TRBJ1-2; D gene ambiguous. Germline assignment: CDR1 MNHEY and CDR2 SVGAGI. The CDR3 extends over 11 amino acids. Trimming pared 4 bases from V and 7 bases from J, leaving 7 bases between. CDR3 nucleotides: TGTGCCAGCAGTTTCGGTCGTGGCTACACCTTC. Translated, it gives CASSFGRGYTF.

This clone has only one observation. CDR3 coding DNA: TGTGCCAGCAGGGTCGAGTATAGCAATCAGCCCCAGCATTTT. Its protein is CASRVEYSNQPQHF. This chain joins TRBV28 and TRBJ1-5; the D is unclear. The CDR3 has 14 amino acids. The V gene's germline CDR1 is MDHEN and CDR2 SYDVKM. Trimming left V 6 bases short and J 0 bases short, with 9 bases between.

The table lists this clone with a few counts. This sequence joins TRBV7-2 and TRBJ2-1, with 12 bases matching TRBD2. Per germline, CDR1 SGHTA and CDR2 FQGNSA. Trimming cost V 6 bases and J 4 bases; bases outside gene matches: 4. The CDR3 is made up of 15 amino acids. CDR3 region: CASSPSGRDYNEQFF. In nucleotides, the CDR3 is TGTGCCAGCAGTCCTAGCGGGAGGGATTACAATGAGCAGTTCTTC.

The chain is built from TRBV5-1 and TRBJ2-5; D uncertain. The germline CDR1 and CDR2 sequences are SGHRS and YFSETQ. CDR3 length: 14 residues. Deletions cut 0 bases from V and 2 bases from J, with 8 bases between. The CDR3 reads CASSLDPDQETQYF. DNA of the CDR3: TGCGCCAGCAGCTTGGATCCAGATCAAGAGACCCAGTACTTC.